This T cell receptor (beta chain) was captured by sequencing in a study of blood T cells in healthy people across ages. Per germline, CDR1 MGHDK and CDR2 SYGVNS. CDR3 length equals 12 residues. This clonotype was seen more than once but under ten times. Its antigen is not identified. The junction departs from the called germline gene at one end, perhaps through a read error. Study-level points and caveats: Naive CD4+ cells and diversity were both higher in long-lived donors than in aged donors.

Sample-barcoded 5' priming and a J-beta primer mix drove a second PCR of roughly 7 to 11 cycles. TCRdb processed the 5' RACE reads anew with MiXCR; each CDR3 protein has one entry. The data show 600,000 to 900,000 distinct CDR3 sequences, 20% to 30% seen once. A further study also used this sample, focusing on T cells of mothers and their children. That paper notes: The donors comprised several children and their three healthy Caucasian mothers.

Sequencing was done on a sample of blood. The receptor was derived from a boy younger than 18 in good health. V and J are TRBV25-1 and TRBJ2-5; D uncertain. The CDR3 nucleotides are TGTGCCAGCAGCAAAACCGAAGAGACTCAGTACTTC. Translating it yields CASSKTEETQYF.